This passage covers 23 T cell receptor beta chains from one sample sequenced in a study of T cells in Graves' hyperthyroidism and ophthalmopathy. RNA transcripts served as the template for amplifying TCR beta CDR3 regions. TCR CDR3 underwent first-round RT-PCR with the HTBI primer set. TCRdb itself ran the multiplex PCR reads through MiXCR, one entry per CDR3 protein. Here the sample spans about 580,000 distinct CDR3 sequences, more than 11% being singletons. Sample: blood. The receptor set was obtained from a woman aged 25 to 39 with Graves' hyperthyroidism that later progressed to Graves' ophthalmopathy.

This clonotype showed up just a few times. A much bigger clone sits one base away, suggesting this may be a read error. The genes are TRBV2 and TRBJ1-1; D is uncertain. The V end was cut by 7 bases, the J end by 0 bases, with 9 bases between. Germline V gene data show CDR1 as SNHLY and CDR2 as FYNNEI. The CDR3 is made up of 13 amino acids. CDR3 nucleotides: TGTGCCAGCACGGCCCAAATGAACACTGAAGCTTTCTTT. The encoded protein is CASTAQMNTEAFF.

This clonotype was found many times. The J gene is TRBJ2-3, the V gene TRBV20-1; D is ambiguous. The CDR3 sequence is 14 residues long. V was shortened by 2 bases and J by 2 bases, with 11 bases between the two germline ends. Germline values: CDR1 DFQATT, CDR2 SNEGSKA (reference sequence). For the CDR3, the DNA is TGCAGTGCTAGACAGGCAGCCGACACAGATACGCAGTATTTT. Its protein product is CSARQAADTDTQYF.

V gene TRBV19 combines with J gene TRBJ2-7; D not certain. V lost 5 bases and J lost 5, with 10 bases in between. Germline V gene lookup returns CDR1 LNHDA and CDR2 SQIVND (reference sequence). CDR3 length: 12 residues. The CDR3 DNA is TGTGCCAGTAGTCAATCGGCAGACGAGCAGTACTTC. Its protein is CASSQSADEQYF.

The chain is built from TRBV28 and TRBJ2-2; possible D gene TRBD1, 6 bases. Germline V gene lookup returns CDR1 MDHEN and CDR2 SYDVKM. V was shortened by 3 bases and J by 2 bases, with 25 bases between the two germline ends. This CDR3 has 20 residues. CDR3 in DNA: TGTGCCAGCAGTTTCGCCCCCTTCAGGGGTCTCCCGGATAACACCGGGGAGCTGTTTTTT. Translated, it gives CASSFAPFRGLPDNTGELFF.

Only a few counts were recorded for this clonotype. The chain has TRBV6-1 and TRBJ1-3, with D unclear. V was cut by 7 bases and J by 0 bases, with 25 bases left in between. The germline V gene has CDR1 MNHNS and CDR2 SASEGT. This CDR3 has 19 amino acids. This chain's CDR3 is CASTPPAGRLTSSGNTIYF. For the CDR3, the DNA is TGTGCCAGCACCCCCCCCGCAGGTCGACTCACATCCTCTGGAAACACCATATATTTT.

There are a few counts of this clonotype. V usage is TRBV19 and J usage is TRBJ2-7; the match to TRBD2 covers 7 bases. The CDR3 covers 14 residues. V trimming: 2 bases; J trimming: 0 bases; junction bases outside the gene matches: 1. Germline lookup yields CDR1 LNHDA and CDR2 SQIVND (reference sequence). DNA of the CDR3: TGTGCCAGTAGTATAACTAGCGACTCCTACGAGCAGTACTTC. Its protein is CASSITSDSYEQYF.

There are a few counts of this clonotype. The chain is built from TRBV6-1 and TRBJ2-4; TRBD2 matches at 10 bases. The trim removed 7 bases at V and 0 bases at J, leaving 12 bases unmatched. This CDR3 region has 18 residues. Per germline, CDR1 MNHNS and CDR2 SASEGT. The CDR3 loop reads CASTPRLAGEGAKNIQYF. As DNA, the CDR3 is TGTGCCAGCACCCCCCGCCTAGCGGGAGAGGGAGCCAAAAACATTCAGTACTTC.

This clonotype was recorded many times. The J gene is TRBJ1-4, the V gene TRBV20-1; TRBD1 agrees at 7 bases. This CDR3 comprises 14 residues. The ends lost 6 bases at V and 0 bases at J; junction bases unmatched: 4. Germline V CDR1 and CDR2: DFQATT, SNEGSKA (reference sequence). The CDR3 reads CSAATGATNEKLFF. The CDR3 coding sequence is TGCAGTGCAGCAACAGGGGCAACTAATGAAAAACTGTTTTTT.

Remarks on this clonotype: A read error may explain this, as a much larger clone is one base away. V usage is TRBV30 and J usage is TRBJ1-5; weak D call: TRBD1 (5 bases). The V gene lost 4 bases and the J gene lost 13 bases, with 20 bases spanning the gap. Germline-derived CDR1 and CDR2 are GTSNPN and SVGIG (reference sequence). The CDR3 consists of 13 residues. The CDR3 DNA follows: TGTGCCTGGATCCCTACCGTAGGGACTCCGCAGCATTTT. Translating gives CAWIPTVGTPQHF.

The V call is TRBV4-3, the J call TRBJ2-7; D is unresolved. Germline CDR1 is LGHNA and CDR2 is YSLEER. The CDR3 has 15 residues. V was pared by 1 base and J by 6 bases, with 16 bases between. The CDR3 DNA is TGCGCCAGCAGCCAAGTGGTCGGTACGACCTCCGAGCAGTACTTC. It yields the protein CASSQVVGTTSEQYF.

This clonotype was seen at least ten times. The chain combines TRBV7-3 with TRBJ1-2; 10 nucleotides match TRBD1. The CDR3 length is 13 residues. J gave up 10 bases and V 3 bases, and 5 bases lay outside the gene matches. Per the germline V gene, CDR1 is SGHTA and CDR2 is FQGTGA. The DNA for the CDR3 is TGTGCCAGCAGCTTGACAGGGGGCGAGGACTACACCTTC. Protein: CASSLTGGEDYTF.

This clonotype was recorded a few times. This rearrangement joins TRBV30 to TRBJ2-7; 9 bases agree with TRBD1. The CDR3 runs to 15 residues. With 5 bases clipped from V and 3 bases from J, the junction kept 11 bases outside the gene matches. Germline lookup yields CDR1 GTSNPN and CDR2 SVGIG (reference sequence). CDR3 region: CAWASTSTGGYEQYF. DNA of the CDR3: TGTGCCTGGGCCTCCACCTCGACAGGGGGCTACGAGCAGTACTTC.

Note on this clonotype: A much more abundant neighbour one base away suggests this may be a read error. The DNA for the CDR3 is TGTGCCAGCAGCTTCCGACTAGCGGGGGCCAGCATAGATACGCAGTATTTT. This gives the protein CASSFRLAGASIDTQYF. The chain is built from TRBV7-8 and TRBJ2-3; 12 bases map to TRBD2. This CDR3 region has 17 residues. Germline values: CDR1 SGHVS, CDR2 FQNEAQ.

The chain recombines TRBV11-3 with TRBJ2-7; 9 bases align to TRBD2. Germline V CDR1 and CDR2: SGHNT, YENEEA. The CDR3 spans 14 residues. V dropped 5 bases and J dropped 4; count of bases not matched to a gene: 6. The CDR3 here is CASSLTSGFYEQYF. CDR3 nucleotides: TGTGCCAGCAGCCTGACTAGCGGCTTTTACGAGCAGTACTTC.

The gene calls are TRBV5-1 and TRBJ2-5; 10 bases are shared with TRBD2. The V gene end was trimmed by 0 bases and the J gene end by 5 bases; junction bases not matched to a gene: 1. The CDR3 is 14 amino acids. The germline V gene encodes CDR1 SGHRS and CDR2 YFSETQ. The CDR3 DNA reads TGCGCCAGCAGCTTGGCTAGCGGGAGTGAGACCCAGTACTTC. Its protein product is CASSLASGSETQYF.

The J gene is TRBJ2-1, the V gene TRBV28; the match to TRBD1 covers 10 bases. CDR3 length: 16 amino acids. After removal of 6 bases from V and 6 bases from J, the junction contained 11 bases not matched to a gene. Germline loops: CDR1 MDHEN, CDR2 SYDVKM. The CDR3 DNA reads TGTGCCAGCAGCGCAACCGGGACAGGGGAGTTCAATGAGCAGTTCTTC. Translation gives CASSATGTGEFNEQFF. Full variable domain (outside the CDR3, taken from reference TRBV28 and TRBJ2-1): DVKVTQSSRYLVKRTGEKVFLECVQDMDHENMFWYRQDPGLGLRLIYFSYDVKMKEKGDIPEGYSVSREKKERFSLILESASTNQTSMYLCASSATGTGEFNEQFFGPGTRLTVL.

This clonotype occurred many times. V is TRBV7-3 and J is TRBJ2-3, with no clear D. This CDR3 has 15 amino acids. The germline gives CDR1 SGHTA, CDR2 FQGTGA. Deletions cut 4 bases from V and 6 bases from J, with 17 bases between. This chain's CDR3 is CASSSGLSSRDTQYF. CDR3 bases: TGTGCCAGCAGCTCCGGGCTCTCCAGTCGCGATACGCAGTATTTT.

This clonotype was seen only a few times. This chain connects TRBV7-9 to TRBJ2-7, with D perhaps being TRBD1 or TRBD2 (5 bases each). Per germline, CDR1 SEHNR and CDR2 FQNEAQ (reference sequence). V shed 2 bases and J shed 0 bases, with 14 bases lying between them. The CDR3 sequence is 16 residues long. CDR3 loop: CASSLPGTVLSYEQYF. The CDR3 DNA reads as TGTGCCAGCAGCTTACCCGGGACGGTTCTCTCCTACGAGCAGTACTTC.

This sequence joins TRBV24-1 and TRBJ1-1, with D unresolved. CDR3 length: 17 residues. Germline CDR1 is KGHDR and CDR2 is SFDVKD. The V end lost 8 bases, the J end lost 3 bases, and 24 bases lay between the germline ends. CDR3 DNA sequence: TGTGCCACCAATGAGCACCGGGTCCACAATCCGGACACTGAAGCTTTCTTT. Its translation: CATNEHRVHNPDTEAFF.

This clonotype was observed a few times. V and J are TRBV20-1 and TRBJ2-1, with 11 bases that match TRBD2. Per germline, CDR1 DFQATT and CDR2 SNEGSKA (reference sequence). J lost 9 bases, V lost 1 base, and 8 bases had no gene match. The CDR3 sequence is 15 residues long. CDR3 coding DNA: TGCAGTGCTAGAGTCATAGCGGGAGGGCCTGGTGAGCAGTTCTTC. This encodes CSARVIAGGPGEQFF.

This clonotype showed up just a few times. The chain has TRBV10-3 and TRBJ2-3; D is undetermined. CDR1 and CDR2 from the germline V gene are ENHRY and SYGVKD. This CDR3 contains 13 residues. Trimming cost V 8 bases and J 2 bases, with 11 bases left between them. CDR3 protein: CAISPGPTDTQYF. CDR3 nucleotides: TGTGCCATCTCACCTGGACCCACAGATACGCAGTATTTT.

This clonotype was counted ten times or more. V usage is TRBV28 and J usage is TRBJ1-6; D unclear. V was shortened by 3 bases and J by 8 bases, with 17 bases between the two germline ends. Germline CDR1 MDHEN, CDR2 SYDVKM. The CDR3 runs to 16 residues. The CDR3 region has the DNA TGTGCCAGCAGTTTTAAAACGATCCAGGCCTATTCACCCCTCCACTTT. Translating gives CASSFKTIQAYSPLHF.

This clonotype was detected many times. The chain uses TRBV3-1 and TRBJ2-1; D gene unclear. Looked up from germline, CDR1 is LGHDT and CDR2 is YNNKEL (reference sequence). This CDR3 region has 18 residues. Trimming took 0 bases from V and 6 from J, leaving 21 bases between them. CDR3 nucleotide sequence: TGTGCCAGCAGCCAAGATAAGTTCCCTCTCGCCTCAGCCAATGAGCAGTTCTTC. Translation gives CASSQDKFPLASANEQFF.